This TCR beta chain was sequenced for a study of shared clonotypes between healthy human individuals. General study points: Limitation of the genetic and exposure-history diversity represented came from the few donors.

Here immunoSEQ multiplex PCR was the method, and the copy in TCRdb shows in-frame clones only, minus some. In the table there are more than 2,000,000 clones, roughly 93% of which are singletons. Negatively enriched CD4+ T cells were divided by CD45RA into naive and memory. Worth noting for this clone: Its antigen remains unknown.

This CDR3 contains 15 residues. V gave up 7 bases and J gave up 10 bases; unmatched junction bases: 13. CDR1 and CDR2 (germline): GTSNPN, SVGIG (reference sequence). The rearrangement uses TRBV30 and TRBJ1-6; TRBD1 matches 10 bases. The receptor's source is a man aged 18 to 29 in good health. Some clones in this sample may be carry-over from other donors' samples. Sequencing used naive CD4+ T cells from PBMCs. Subset reported: CD45RA+ positively selected. The CDR3 loop reads CALTIRQGAGSPLHF. The DNA for the CDR3 is TGTGCCTTGACGATCCGACAGGGGGCTGGCTCACCCCTCCACTTT.